Listed below are T cell receptor beta chains from one sample, sequenced in a study of blood T cell repertoires in COVID-19. The repertoire was sequenced with immunoSEQ multiplex PCR; TCRdb's copy has only in-frame clones and lacks some. The sample includes hundreds of thousands of clones, more than 85% of them seen just once. The sequenced sample was PBMCs or T cells enriched from blood (not recorded which). The source is a woman in her 30s who had recovered from COVID-19. CDR3s include the opening cysteine and the closing phenylalanine or tryptophan. Fields, in order: CDR3 length, J gene, D gene, clone size, V gene, CDR3 protein, CDR3 DNA. A D gene is named only where the DNA matches it firmly. Expanded clones are given a class, and other clones once, few, many or no size at all.

>14|TRBJ2-7|NA|NA|TRBV9
CASSVAGTLNEQYF
TGTGCCAGCAGCGTAGCTGGGACATTGAACGAGCAGTACTTC
>15|TRBJ2-3|TRBD2|NA|TRBV3-1/TRBV3-2
CASSLLAGGEDTQYF
TGTGCCAGCAGCCTCCTAGCGGGGGGTGAAGATACGCAGTATTTT
>14|TRBJ1-1|NA|once|TRBV6-5
CASSYRGLNTEAFF
TGTGCCAGCAGTTACCGGGGGTTAAACACTGAAGCTTTCTTT
>16|TRBJ2-3|TRBD2|NA|TRBV2
CASTGLAGGSTDTQYF
TGTGCCAGCACCGGACTAGCGGGGGGCAGCACAGATACGCAGTATTTT
>13|TRBJ1-1|NA|NA|TRBV4-1
CASSQGSSTEAFF
TGCGCCAGCAGCCAAGGGTCGAGCACTGAAGCTTTCTTT
>17|TRBJ1-1|NA|NA|TRBV19
CASSIIGGSGRNTEAFF
TGTGCCAGTAGTATAATAGGCGGGAGTGGTAGGAACACTGAAGCTTTCTTT
>18|TRBJ1-6|TRBD1|NA|TRBV9
CASSVGAGQGTNNSPLHF
TGTGCCAGCAGCGTAGGGGCGGGACAGGGGACGAATAATTCACCCCTCCACTTT
>20|TRBJ2-6|NA|NA|TRBV4-2
CASSQEMGLALRSGANVLTF
TGTGCCAGCAGCCAAGAGATGGGCCTAGCCCTCCGCTCTGGGGCCAACGTCCTGACTTTC
>13|TRBJ1-2|TRBD1|few|TRBV7-9
CASSEQGVGGYTF
TGTGCCAGCAGCGAACAGGGGGTCGGCGGCTACACCTTC
>16|TRBJ2-2|TRBD2|NA|TRBV2
CASSEVAGTNTGELFF
TGTGCCAGCAGTGAAGTAGCGGGGACCAACACCGGGGAGCTGTTTTTT
>16|TRBJ2-5|TRBD2|NA|TRBV4-3
CASSAQLAGGPETQYF
TGCGCCAGCAGCGCCCAACTAGCGGGGGGGCCTGAGACCCAGTACTTC
>16|TRBJ2-5|NA|NA|TRBV5-1
CASSLFWQASQETQYF
TGCGCCAGCAGCTTGTTTTGGCAGGCCTCCCAAGAGACCCAGTACTTC
>12|TRBJ1-4|NA|NA|TRBV19
CASSIGAEKLFF
TGTGCCAGTAGTATAGGGGCCGAAAAACTGTTTTTT
>14|TRBJ2-7|NA|NA|TRBV7-9
CASSSEQGYYEQYF
TGTGCCAGCAGCTCCGAACAGGGCTACTACGAGCAGTACTTC
>13|TRBJ2-1|NA|NA|TRBV7-6
CASSPSSYNEQFF
TGTGCCAGCAGCCCGAGCTCCTACAATGAGCAGTTCTTC
>18|TRBJ2-5|TRBD2|NA|TRBV5-4
CASSPGTSGGIGQETQYF
TGTGCCAGCAGCCCCGGGACTAGCGGGGGGATAGGCCAAGAGACCCAGTACTTC
>16|TRBJ1-4|TRBD1|NA|TRBV25-1
CASSSGQFATNEKLFF
TGTGCCAGCAGCTCGGGACAGTTTGCAACTAATGAAAAACTGTTTTTT
>16|TRBJ2-7|TRBD2|NA|TRBV28
CATERERGTLGDEQYF
TGTGCCACCGAGCGGGAGCGCGGGACTCTGGGCGACGAGCAGTACTTC
>15|TRBJ1-1|NA|NA|TRBV29-1
CSVEDLYPGGPEAFF
TGCAGCGTTGAAGATCTTTACCCCGGAGGGCCTGAAGCTTTCTTT
>16|TRBJ2-5|TRBD2|NA|TRBV3-1/TRBV3-2
CASSSRLAGGEETQYF
TGTGCCAGCAGCTCCAGACTAGCGGGGGGGGAAGAGACCCAGTACTTC
>13|TRBJ1-2|TRBD1|NA|TRBV28
CASRRDSNYGYTF
TGTGCCAGCAGGAGGGACAGTAACTATGGCTACACCTTC
>13|TRBJ2-7|TRBD1|NA|TRBV7-9
CASEGQGHYEQYF
TGTGCCAGCGAAGGACAGGGACACTACGAGCAGTACTTC
>16|TRBJ2-1|TRBD1|NA|TRBV5-4
CASSLPPGQGNNEQFF
TGTGCCAGCAGCTTGCCCCCGGGACAGGGGAACAATGAGCAGTTCTTC
>18|TRBJ2-3|TRBD1|NA|TRBV4-1
CASSQDKPGTGQKDTQYF
TGCGCCAGCAGCCAAGATAAACCCGGGACAGGGCAAAAAGATACGCAGTATTTT
>14|TRBJ1-5|NA|NA|TRBV6-2/TRBV6-3
CAGSYSRVRQPQHF
TGTGCCGGCAGTTACAGCAGGGTGCGGCAGCCCCAGCATTTT
>15|TRBJ1-5|TRBD1|NA|TRBV7-8
CASSSRQGGNQPQHF
TGTGCCAGCAGCTCCCGACAGGGAGGCAATCAGCCCCAGCATTTT
>14|TRBJ2-7|NA|once|TRBV6-5
CASSPIPGLGEQYF
TGTGCCAGCAGCCCGATTCCAGGGTTGGGCGAGCAGTACTTC
>14|TRBJ1-2|NA|NA|TRBV6-1
CASSEAQRNYGYTF
TGTGCCAGCAGTGAAGCACAGAGAAACTATGGCTACACCTTC
>14|TRBJ1-1|TRBD1|NA|TRBV7-2
CASSAPGTGVRAFF
TGTGCCAGCAGCGCTCCAGGAACAGGGGTTCGGGCTTTCTTT
>12|TRBJ1-1|NA|NA|TRBV3-1/TRBV3-2
CASSQWSTEAFF
TGTGCCAGCAGCCAATGGAGCACTGAAGCTTTCTTT
>16|TRBJ1-5|NA|NA|TRBV19
CASSLHPRGVGQPQHF
TGTGCCAGTAGTTTACATCCGCGGGGGGTTGGTCAGCCCCAGCATTTT